The 14 T cell receptor beta chains below were found in one sample sequenced in a study of T-cell reconstitution after alpha-beta-depleted transplantation in children. Preparing the TCRbeta library involved the use of unique molecular identifiers. TCRdb re-derived calls from the PCR reads in MiXCR, one entry per CDR3 protein. This sample yields hundreds of thousands of distinct CDR3 sequences, of which around a sixth are seen a single time; approximately 40% belongs to the top ten. Sequencing used PBMCs, mostly from graft donor cells, obtained 360 days after TCRalphabeta/CD19-depleted stem cell transplant. The receptors shown here come from a male patient between 2 and 15 years old who had a stem cell transplant for acute lymphoblastic leukemia, so the T cells may come from the graft donor.

This clonotype has ten or more counts. The chain couples TRBV12-3 or TRBV12-4 to TRBJ2-7, with 7 nucleotides matching TRBD2. V lost 6 bases to trimming and J lost 3 bases; unmatched junction nucleotides: 8. This CDR3 has 14 residues. This CDR3 reads CASSPGLPNYEQYF. The CDR3 nucleotides read TGTGCCAGCAGCCCGGGACTACCCAACTACGAGCAGTACTTC.

This chain uses TRBV2 with TRBJ1-2, with D possibly matching TRBD1 (5 bases). The V and J ends lost 3 bases and 3 bases respectively, with 14 bases between them. Germline V gene sequence: CDR1 SNHLY, CDR2 FYNNEI. This CDR3 has 15 residues. The CDR3 reads CASSDGRGTHYGYTF. The CDR3 nucleotides are TGTGCCAGCAGTGACGGCCGCGGGACTCACTATGGCTACACCTTC.

This clonotype was observed a handful of times. The chain recombines TRBV6-5 with TRBJ2-1; the match to TRBD2 covers 7 bases. CDR3 size: 16 residues. Germline V gives CDR1 MNHEY, CDR2 SVGAGI. V trimming: 1 base; J trimming: 5 bases; junction bases outside the gene matches: 8. CDR3: CASSYLAGVTNNEQFF. In nucleotides, the CDR3 is TGTGCCAGCAGTTACTTAGCGGGCGTAACTAACAATGAGCAGTTCTTC.

The rearrangement links TRBV7-8 to TRBJ1-1; 8 bases match TRBD1. Germline trimming cut 3 bases from V and 1 base from J; bases unmatched to any gene: 7. CDR3 length: 16 amino acids. CDR1 and CDR2 from the germline V gene are SGHVS and FQNEAQ. The CDR3 DNA reads as TGTGCCAGCAGCTTCGACAGGGGAAGAAGGAACACTGAAGCTTTCTTT. Its protein is CASSFDRGRRNTEAFF.

The rearrangement links TRBV2 to TRBJ2-7, with 7 positions matching TRBD1. The CDR3 contains 14 residues. CDR1 is SNHLY, CDR2 FYNNEI, per germline. V dropped 2 bases and J dropped 4; count of bases not matched to a gene: 5. In nucleotides, the CDR3 is TGTGCCAGCAGTGAAAGGGGGCTAGTTTACGAGCAGTACTTC. Translated: CASSERGLVYEQYF.

The chain carries TRBV29-1 and TRBJ2-7; perhaps TRBD2 as D (6 bases). Germline CDR1 and CDR2: SQVTM and ANQGSEA. Trimming stripped 5 bases from V and 0 bases from J, with 14 bases between. This CDR3 is 14 amino acids long. The CDR3 coding sequence is TGCAGCGTTCTCGGGACTCTGAGCTCCTACGAGCAGTACTTC. As protein: CSVLGTLSSYEQYF.

J is TRBJ2-3 and V is TRBV15; TRBD2 matches 9 bases. CDR3 size: 14 residues. Per the germline V gene, CDR1 is LNHNV and CDR2 is YYDKDF (reference sequence). Trimming at V came to 7 bases and at J to 3 bases, leaving 5 bases not matched to a gene. In nucleotides, the CDR3 is TGTGCCACCAATCCTAGCGGGGTAACAGATACGCAGTATTTT. Translation: CATNPSGVTDTQYF. Full variable domain (outside the CDR3, taken from reference TRBV15 and TRBJ2-3): DAMVIQNPRYQVTQFGKPVTLSCSQTLNHNVMYWYQQKSSQAPKLLFHYYDKDFNNEADTPDNFQSRRPNTSFCFLDIRSPGLGDTAMYLCATNPSGVTDTQYFGPGTRLTVL.

The chain links TRBV5-1 to TRBJ2-1; 7 nucleotides agree with TRBD2. Germline CDR1 reads SGHRS; CDR2 reads YFSETQ. The CDR3 is 14 residues long. Germline trimming cut 1 base from V and 8 bases from J; bases unmatched to any gene: 6. The CDR3 is CASSLPGGSDEQFF. In DNA, the CDR3 is TGCGCCAGCAGCTTGCCGGGAGGTAGCGATGAGCAGTTCTTC.

This clonotype was seen a few times. The rearrangement uses TRBV15 and TRBJ2-1; 11 bases map to TRBD1. Per germline, CDR1 LNHNV and CDR2 YYDKDF (reference sequence). With 0 bases clipped from V and 6 bases from J, the junction kept 4 bases outside the gene matches. The CDR3 is made up of 16 amino acids. Written as DNA, the CDR3 is TGTGCCACCAGCAGAGATTTGGGGACAGGGGGCAATGAGCAGTTCTTC. Protein: CATSRDLGTGGNEQFF.

The rearrangement links TRBV7-2 to TRBJ1-2; TRBD1 matches at 8 bases. V lost 1 base, J lost 4 bases, and 8 bases stayed unmatched. The CDR3 has 16 residues. Germline V lookup: CDR1 SGHTA, CDR2 FQGNSA. CDR3: CASSLEPGQGPYGYTF. CDR3 DNA: TGTGCCAGCAGCTTAGAGCCCGGACAGGGACCCTATGGCTACACCTTC.

J is TRBJ2-5 and V is TRBV15, with D perhaps assigned TRBD1 or TRBD2 (5 bases each). CDR1 LNHNV and CDR2 YYDKDF come from the germline V gene (reference sequence). The CDR3 length is 14 residues. The germline V and J ends were trimmed by 3 bases and 2 bases, with 10 bases remaining between them. DNA for the CDR3: TGTGCCACCAGCAGCCGGGACCATCAAGAGACCCAGTACTTC. It codes for CATSSRDHQETQYF.

This clonotype was observed a few times. The chain is built from TRBV28 and TRBJ1-1; 10 bases align to TRBD1. Unmatched junction bases numbered 7, after V lost 5 bases and J lost 7 bases. The CDR3 spans 14 residues. Germline V gene data show CDR1 as MDHEN and CDR2 as SYDVKM. CDR3 amino acids: CASSQTGTGVEAFF. The CDR3 DNA sequence: TGTGCCAGCAGTCAGACCGGGACAGGGGTTGAAGCTTTCTTT.

A few counts support this clonotype. The chain links TRBV25-1 to TRBJ1-2; D unclear. Germline V CDR1 and CDR2: MGHDK, SYGVNS. This CDR3 is 11 amino acids long. V dropped 1 base and J dropped 8 bases, with 5 bases sitting between them. CDR3 sequence (DNA): TGTGCCAGCAGTGAATTGAACGGCTACACCTTC. Translating gives CASSELNGYTF.

This chain joins TRBV12-3 or TRBV12-4 and TRBJ1-5; 11 bases fit TRBD1. CDR3 length: 15 residues. Trimming removed 7 bases from V and 6 bases from J; junction bases left unmatched: 8. The CDR3 loop reads CASTWTGGSIQPQHF. The CDR3 coding sequence is TGTGCCAGCACCTGGACAGGGGGCTCTATTCAGCCCCAGCATTTT.